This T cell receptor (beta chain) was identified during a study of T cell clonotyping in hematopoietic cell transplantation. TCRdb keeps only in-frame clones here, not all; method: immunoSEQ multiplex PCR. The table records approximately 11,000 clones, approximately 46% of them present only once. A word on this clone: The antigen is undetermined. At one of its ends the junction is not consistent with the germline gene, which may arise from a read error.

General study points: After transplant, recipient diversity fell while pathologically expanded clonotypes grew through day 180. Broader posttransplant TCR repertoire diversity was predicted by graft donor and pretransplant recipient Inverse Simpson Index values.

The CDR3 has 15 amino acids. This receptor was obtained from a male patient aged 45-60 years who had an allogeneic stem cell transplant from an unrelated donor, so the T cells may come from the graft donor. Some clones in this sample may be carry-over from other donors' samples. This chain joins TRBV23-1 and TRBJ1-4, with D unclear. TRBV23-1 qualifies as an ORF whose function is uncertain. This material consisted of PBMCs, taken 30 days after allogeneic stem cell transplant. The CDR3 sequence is CASSQSLDLNGKLFF. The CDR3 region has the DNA TGCGCCAGCAGTCAATCGCTGGACTTAAATGGAAAACTGTTTTTT.